These 21 T cell receptor beta chains came from one sample sequenced in a study of T cell responses to AZD1222 COVID-19 vaccine. Using immunoSEQ multiplex PCR, the repertoire was profiled, and TCRdb retains in-frame clones only, with some absent. This table has roughly 75,000 clones, roughly 89% appearing once. This specimen was peripheral blood, taken on day 0 of AZD1222 vaccination. Source of these receptors: an adult in good health.

The chain joins TRBV29-1 to TRBJ2-1; 10 bases map to TRBD2. This CDR3 has 17 amino acids. Germline V gene lookup returns CDR1 SQVTM and CDR2 ANQGSEA. V gave up 1 base and J gave up 2 bases; unmatched junction bases: 8. CDR3 amino acids: CSVEGLAGARAYNEQFF. The CDR3 DNA sequence: TGCAGCGTTGAAGGTCTAGCGGGGGCCAGGGCCTACAATGAGCAGTTCTTC.

This rearrangement joins TRBV5-1 to TRBJ2-2, with D hard to call. Germline V gene sequence: CDR1 SGHRS, CDR2 YFSETQ. This CDR3 has 15 amino acids. The V end lost 0 bases, the J end lost 5 bases, and 11 bases lay between the germline ends. The CDR3 sequence is CASSLAQVTTGELFF. The CDR3 DNA follows: TGCGCCAGCAGCTTGGCTCAAGTGACAACCGGGGAGCTGTTTTTT. The whole variable domain, filled in from reference TRBV5-1 and TRBJ2-2, reads KAGVTQTPRYLIKTRGQQVTLSCSPISGHRSVSWYQQTPGQGLQFLFEYFSETQRNKGNFPGRFSGRQFSNSRSEMNVSTLELGDSALYLCASSLAQVTTGELFFGEGSRLTVL.

The chain carries TRBV28 and TRBJ1-2; a possible D gene is TRBD1 (5 bases). The CDR3 runs to 15 residues. Germline-derived CDR1 and CDR2 are MDHEN and SYDVKM. The germline V and J ends were trimmed by 4 bases and 3 bases, with 15 bases remaining between them. For the CDR3, the DNA is TGTGCCAGCAGTTCCTCGGGGGAGGGCGACTATGGCTACACCTTC. It translates to CASSSSGEGDYGYTF.

V and J are TRBV9 and TRBJ2-3; tentative D call: TRBD1 (5 bases). The CDR3 is 15 residues long. Trimming took 4 bases from V and 0 from J, leaving 12 bases between them. The germline gives CDR1 SGDLS, CDR2 YYNGEE. In nucleotides, the CDR3 is TGTGCCAGCAGCCCAGGGTCACTTAGCACAGATACGCAGTATTTT. Translated: CASSPGSLSTDTQYF.

This chain joins TRBV2 and TRBJ1-3; TRBD1 might be the D (5 bases). Trimming left V 8 bases short and J 4 bases short, with 12 bases between. From germline, CDR1 is SNHLY and CDR2 FYNNEI. The CDR3 is made up of 13 amino acids. CDR3 DNA: TGTGCCAGCGGCAGGGATATCGGAAACACCATATATTTT. Translating gives CASGRDIGNTIYF.

This clone is a singleton in its sample. The chain recombines TRBV3-1 (or the pseudogene TRBV3-2) with TRBJ2-3; possible D gene TRBD1, 5 bases. CDR3 length: 14 residues. Trimming took off 1 base at V and 5 bases at J, with 10 bases between the two ends. CDR1 LGHDT and CDR2 YNNKEL come from the germline V gene (reference sequence). In nucleotides, the CDR3 is TGTGCCAGCAGCCAAGGTCCCCAGGGAGATACGCAGTATTTT. As protein: CASSQGPQGDTQYF.

This chain connects TRBV3-1 (or the pseudogene TRBV3-2) to TRBJ2-3, with a possible D match to TRBD1 (6 bases). This CDR3 spans 16 amino acids. CDR1 is LGHDT, CDR2 YNNKEL, per germline (reference sequence). V dropped 3 bases and J dropped 4 bases, with 17 bases sitting between them. The CDR3 bases are TGTGCCAGCAGCCAGACAGGACAGCCGGAATCAGATACGCAGTATTTT. Encoded protein: CASSQTGQPESDTQYF.

The rearrangement joins TRBV7-3 to TRBJ2-1; the D call may be TRBD1 or TRBD2 (5 bases each). CDR1 SGHTA and CDR2 FQGTGA come from the germline V gene. Trimming cost V 4 bases and J 2 bases, with 9 bases left between them. The length of the CDR3 is 14 residues. This CDR3 reads CASSSSGPYNEQFF. CDR3 in DNA: TGTGCCAGCAGCTCATCGGGGCCCTACAATGAGCAGTTCTTC.

V is TRBV6-5 and J is TRBJ2-1; TRBD1 is a possible D gene (5 bases). Germline CDR1 MNHEY, CDR2 SVGAGI. The CDR3 contains 14 residues. V lost 0 bases and J lost 7, with 10 bases in between. The CDR3 DNA is TGTGCCAGCAGTTACTCAGTGGGGCCTAATGAGCAGTTCTTC. This translates into CASSYSVGPNEQFF.

The chain employs TRBV3-1 (or the pseudogene TRBV3-2) and TRBJ1-6, with D possibly TRBD1 on 5 matching bases. Germline V CDR1 and CDR2: LGHDT, YNNKEL (reference sequence). The CDR3 sequence is 16 residues long. V shed 1 base and J shed 6 bases, with 13 bases lying between them. The DNA of the CDR3 is TGTGCCAGCAGCCAAGTCGCGGGCAGGGTTAATTCACCCCTCCACTTT. Translated: CASSQVAGRVNSPLHF.

The genes are TRBV5-1 and TRBJ2-2; 8 bases map to TRBD2. From germline, CDR1 is SGHRS and CDR2 YFSETQ. V was pared by 0 bases and J by 2 bases, with 6 bases of the junction left unmatched. The CDR3 sequence is 17 residues long. CDR3 residues: CASSLGPVAGNTGELFF. For the CDR3, the DNA is TGCGCCAGCAGCTTGGGTCCAGTAGCGGGAAACACCGGGGAGCTGTTTTTT.

The chain is built from TRBV19 and TRBJ1-5; D unclear. V lost 3 bases, J lost 7 bases, and 19 bases lay in between. Germline V lookup: CDR1 LNHDA, CDR2 SQIVND (reference sequence). The CDR3 loop spans 16 amino acids. CDR3 nucleotide sequence: TGTGCCAGTAGTATTCCCCATACGCGACCGAGGCAGCCCCAGCATTTT. It codes for CASSIPHTRPRQPQHF.

This clone showed up just once. The chain has TRBV6-5 and TRBJ2-7, with 8 positions matching TRBD1. The germline CDR1 and CDR2 sequences are MNHEY and SVGAGI. CDR3 size: 12 residues. After removal of 8 bases from V and 4 bases from J, the junction contained 4 bases not matched to a gene. The CDR3 DNA follows: TGTGCCAGCTCCAGGGGGCGTTACGAGCAGTACTTC. Protein sequence: CASSRGRYEQYF.

This rearrangement joins TRBV2 to TRBJ1-1; D unclear. Trimming pared 7 bases from V and 1 base from J, leaving 10 bases between. CDR3 size: 13 residues. The germline gives CDR1 SNHLY, CDR2 FYNNEI. This CDR3 reads CASTGYGNTEAFF. CDR3 sequence (DNA): TGTGCCAGCACCGGGTATGGGAACACTGAAGCTTTCTTT.

J is TRBJ1-2 and V is TRBV5-1; TRBD1 is a possible D gene (5 bases). Germline assignment: CDR1 SGHRS and CDR2 YFSETQ. Trimming pared 2 bases from V and 8 bases from J, leaving 13 bases between. The CDR3 sequence is 13 residues long. CDR3 sequence: CASSFDSQQGYTF. DNA for the CDR3: TGCGCCAGCAGCTTCGACAGCCAACAAGGCTACACCTTC.

This clone was counted between two and nine times. Written as DNA, the CDR3 is TGTGCCAGCAGTTTACGGGCTCATTTCTATGGCTACACCTTC. Protein product: CASSLRAHFYGYTF. The J gene is TRBJ1-2, the V gene TRBV28, with no clear D. Germline CDR1 reads MDHEN; CDR2 reads SYDVKM. V lost 2 bases and J 4 bases, leaving 11 bases between the germline ends. This CDR3 has 14 residues.

In its sample, this clone was seen a few times. This rearrangement joins TRBV2 to TRBJ2-7; the match to TRBD2 covers 9 bases. The junction had 7 bases not matched to a gene; V was cut back by 5 bases and J by 5 bases. The CDR3 contains 14 residues. Germline values: CDR1 SNHLY, CDR2 FYNNEI. The CDR3 here is CASSRTSEVHEQYF. In DNA, the CDR3 is TGTGCCAGCAGTAGGACTAGCGAAGTCCACGAGCAGTACTTC.

The rearrangement joins TRBV5-1 to TRBJ2-3; 7 bases line up with TRBD1. This CDR3 contains 16 residues. Trimming at V came to 4 bases and at J to 2 bases, leaving 10 bases not matched to a gene. Germline loops: CDR1 SGHRS, CDR2 YFSETQ. CDR3 sequence reads: CASSEGQIYNTDTQYF. In DNA, the CDR3 is TGCGCCAGCAGCGAGGGACAGATCTACAACACAGATACGCAGTATTTT.

V and J are TRBV30 and TRBJ2-1; D call uncertain. V dropped 5 bases and J dropped 5 bases, with 13 bases sitting between them. The CDR3 runs 13 residues. Germline CDR1 is GTSNPN and CDR2 is SVGIG (reference sequence). The CDR3 DNA follows: TGTGCCTGGGCCCCGGGCACCGACAATGAGCAGTTCTTC. Protein: CAWAPGTDNEQFF.

This chain links TRBV11-1 with TRBJ2-7, with unresolved D. In germline, CDR1 is SGHAT, CDR2 FQDESV (reference sequence). V lost 6 bases to trimming and J lost 5 bases, with 20 bases between them. CDR3 length equals 15 residues. CDR3 residues: CASSSSQPGFDEQYF. CDR3 bases: TGTGCCAGCAGTTCCTCCCAACCGGGTTTCGACGAGCAGTACTTC.

The chain links TRBV3-1 (or the pseudogene TRBV3-2) to TRBJ1-2; possible D gene TRBD1, 6 bases. V lost 6 bases to trimming and J lost 8 bases, with 19 bases between them. The CDR3 runs 14 residues. Looked up from germline, CDR1 is LGHDT and CDR2 is YNNKEL (reference sequence). The CDR3 DNA follows: TGTGCCAGCAGTCGCAGGGGCACCTTAGGAGGCTACACCTTC. Its translation: CASSRRGTLGGYTF.